What follows are 19 T cell receptor beta chains derived from one specimen sequenced in a study of tumor-infiltrating lymphocytes in primary liver carcinoma. Co-extraction of RNA and DNA was performed on 20-30 mg of unsorted bulk tissue. A constant-region primer served to make TCR beta cDNA from about 530 ng total RNA. A slightly modified ARM-PCR protocol with three nested multiplex PCR rounds produced these TCR beta libraries. A C-beta reverse primer and TRBV1-TRBV30 forward primers served in each of the first two PCR rounds, at ten to eleven cycles apiece. TCRdb fed the multiplex PCR reads into MiXCR, producing one record per CDR3 protein. The data contain roughly 190,000 distinct CDR3 sequences, just under 85% of them singletons. Sequencing used tumor tissue from primary liver carcinoma. The receptors were gathered from a man aged 40-50 years with primary liver carcinoma and hepatitis B virus infection.

About this clonotype itself: The junction differs from germline at one of its ends, possibly a read error. This CDR3 is CTSSTQGAPNTGELFF. The CDR3 DNA reads TGTACCAGCAGTACACAGGGGGCGCCCAATACCGGGGAGCTGTTTTTT. The chain couples TRBV6-2 or TRBV6-3 to TRBJ2-2; TRBD1 agrees at 9 bases. CDR1 and CDR2 from the germline V gene are MNHEY and SVGEGT. The CDR3 is 16 amino acids.

Points on this clonotype: At one end, the junction sequence differs from germline, possibly due to a read error. The gene calls are TRBV5-4 and TRBJ2-3; the D is unclear. Germline V gene data show CDR1 as SGHNT and CDR2 as YYREEE (reference sequence). There are 15 residues in the CDR3. For the CDR3, the DNA is TGTGCCAGTAGGGTAGTGGGATTTCGCGGCGATACGCAATATTTT. This sequence encodes CASRVVGFRGDTQYF.

About this clonotype itself: Its ends do not fully match the called genes, so a read error is possible. The chain uses TRBV11-1 and TRBJ2-1; 9 bases line up with TRBD2. The CDR3 is 16 residues long. Germline V gene data show CDR1 as SGHAT and CDR2 as FQDESV (reference sequence). In DNA, the CDR3 is TGTGCCAGCATCTTAGCGAAGCGGGGGGATTACAATGAGCAGTTCTTC. Its translation: CASILAKRGDYNEQFF.

This clonotype was seen once. A junction boundary mismatches the germline segment, possibly from a read error. The chain couples TRBV6-1 to TRBJ2-1, with no clear D. Looked up from germline, CDR1 is MNHNS and CDR2 is SASEGT. The CDR3 contains 14 residues. CDR3 in DNA: TGTGCCAGCAGTTACCGAGACTCCTACAGTGAGCAGCTCTTC. The encoded protein is CASSYRDSYSEQLF.

The V gene is TRBV12-3 or TRBV12-4, the J gene TRBJ2-3; no clear D. The germline V and J ends were trimmed by 6 bases and 2 bases, with 15 bases remaining between them. The CDR3 covers 15 residues. The CDR3 loop is CASSHDQYFTDTQYF. The CDR3 DNA reads TGTGCCAGCAGCCACGACCAGTACTTCACAGATACGCAGTATTTT.

This clonotype was counted only a few times. The CDR3 does not close with the conserved phenylalanine or tryptophan, likely indicating a read error. The chain joins TRBV6-2 or TRBV6-3 to TRBJ1-5, with D perhaps TRBD1 (6 bases). The CDR3 is 14 residues long. Looked up from germline, CDR1 is MNHEY and CDR2 is SVGEGT. The CDR3 loop reads CASSSPGVNQPQHL. The CDR3 nucleotides are TGTGCCAGCAGTTCTCCAGGGGTTAATCAACCCCAGCATTTA.

As for this clonotype: Its ends do not fully match the called genes, so a read error is possible. This chain uses TRBV6-6 with TRBJ1-5; no definite D call. The CDR3 has 15 amino acids. Germline values: CDR1 MNHNY, CDR2 SVGAGI (reference sequence). DNA for the CDR3: TGTACCAGCCAAACGACGGACTTTAGCAATCAGCCCCAGCATTTT. It codes for CTSQTTDFSNQPQHF.

This chain links TRBV29-1 with TRBJ2-1; D is possibly TRBD2 (5 bases). CDR3 length: 14 amino acids. Germline values: CDR1 SQVTM, CDR2 ANQGSEA. V was pared by 2 bases and J by 2 bases, with 10 bases between. The CDR3 loop reads CSVEPSGTYNEQFF. CDR3 DNA sequence: TGCAGCGTTGAACCCAGCGGCACCTACAATGAGCAGTTCTTC.

This clonotype occurred once. This chain links TRBV6-1 with TRBJ2-3; tentatively, D is TRBD2 (5 bases). CDR1 is MNHNS, CDR2 SASEGT, per germline. The CDR3 length is 14 residues. Trimming took off 9 bases at V and 4 bases at J, with 17 bases between the two ends. CDR3 bases: TGTGCCAGAAGCTTACCCCTCGGGGCAGATACGCAGTATTTT. This sequence encodes CARSLPLGADTQYF.

The sample holds many counts of this clonotype. The chain carries TRBV14 and TRBJ2-2; the D is unclear. The germline gives CDR1 SGHDN, CDR2 FVKESK. The CDR3 has 12 residues. Trimming left V 6 bases short and J 7 bases short, with 9 bases between. The CDR3: CASSPTYGELFF. For the CDR3, the DNA is TGTGCCAGCAGTCCGACCTACGGGGAGCTGTTTTTT. The variable domain in full, completed from reference TRBV14 and TRBJ2-2, reads EAGVTQFPSHSVIEKGQTVTLRCDPISGHDNLYWYRRVMGKEIKFLLHFVKESKQDESGMPNNRFLAERTGGTYSTLKVQPAELEDSGVYFCASSPTYGELFFGEGSRLTVL.

Remarks on this clonotype: Compared with germline, one end of the junction differs, possibly owing to a read error. V gene TRBV11-2 combines with J gene TRBJ2-7; D gene unclear. Germline V CDR1 and CDR2: SGHAT, FQNNGV. The CDR3 runs 14 residues. The CDR3 DNA follows: TGTACCAACAGCTTAGATGGTGCTGCCTACAAGCAGTACTTC. Its translation: CTNSLDGAAYKQYF.

About this clonotype: A junction boundary mismatches the germline segment, possibly from a read error. The rearrangement uses TRBV11-1 and TRBJ2-4, with TRBD2 as a possible D gene (6 bases). Germline CDR1 and CDR2: SGHAT and FQDESV (reference sequence). The CDR3 length is 17 residues. The CDR3 DNA is TGTACCAGCAGCTTTCCCAGGACTATCGAGACCAAAAACATCCAGTACTTC. Encoded protein: CTSSFPRTIETKNIQYF.

With respect to this clonotype: This CDR3 fails to terminate in the conserved phenylalanine or tryptophan, so it likely reflects a read error. CDR3 sequence (DNA): TGTGCCAGCAGTGACAGCCCGGCGGGAGGGGTGGATACGCAGTATATT. Residues: CASSDSPAGGVDTQYI. The gene calls are TRBV11-3 and TRBJ2-3; 9 bases line up with TRBD2. The CDR3 loop spans 16 amino acids. V dropped 6 bases and J dropped 6; count of bases not matched to a gene: 13. Germline V gene lookup returns CDR1 SGHNT and CDR2 YENEEA.

This clonotype was recorded only once. The rearrangement joins TRBV18 to TRBJ1-5; 7 bases map to TRBD1. V trimming: 4 bases; J trimming: 5 bases; junction bases outside the gene matches: 5. The germline gives CDR1 KGHSH, CDR2 LQKENI. The CDR3 consists of 14 residues. The CDR3: CASSQGAGDQPQHF. The CDR3 DNA is TGTGCCAGCTCACAGGGGGCAGGCGATCAGCCCCAGCATTTT.

This chain joins TRBV5-8 and TRBJ1-2; maybe TRBD1 (6 bases). Germline assignment: CDR1 SGHTS and CDR2 YDEGEE. This CDR3 region has 15 residues. CDR3 nucleotide sequence: TGTGTCAGTAGCCCGGGACAAAACGGCGTCTATGGCTACACCTTC. It encodes CVSSPGQNGVYGYTF. Drawing the rest from reference TRBV5-8 and TRBJ1-2, the complete variable domain is EAGVTQSPTHLIKTRGQQATLRCSPISGHTSVYWYQQALGLGLQFLLWYDEGEERNRGNFPPRFSGRQFPNYSSELNVNALELEDSALYLCVSSPGQNGVYGYTFGSGTRLTVV.

As concerns this clonotype: A junction end diverges from the germline sequence, so it may reflect a read error. The rearrangement joins TRBV11-2 to TRBJ2-7; TRBD2 is a possible D gene (5 bases). There are 16 residues in the CDR3. CDR1 is SGHAT, CDR2 FQNNGV, per germline. CDR3 DNA: TGTACCAGTAGCTTAGAACATAGCGAGAGCTGGGTCGAGCACTACTTC. Its protein product is CTSSLEHSESWVEHYF.

This chain links TRBV11-1 with TRBJ1-6; the D is unclear. Deletions cut 5 bases from V and 9 bases from J, with 11 bases between. The CDR3 sequence is 13 residues long. Per the germline V gene, CDR1 is SGHAT and CDR2 is FQDESV (reference sequence). CDR3 region: CASSLTHVSPLHF. The CDR3 bases are TGTGCCAGCAGCCTGACACATGTTTCACCCCTCCACTTT.

This clonotype has just one count. CDR3 nucleotide sequence: TGCCGTGTTGAATTGGCAAACTCTGGGGCCAACGTCCTGACTTTC. Residues: CRVELANSGANVLTF. V is TRBV29-1 and J is TRBJ2-6, with D unclear. There are 15 residues in the CDR3. Germline CDR1 is SQVTM and CDR2 is ANQGSEA.

With regard to this clonotype: Without the conserved terminal phenylalanine or tryptophan, this CDR3 likely stems from a read error. The rearrangement joins TRBV11-1 to TRBJ2-2; D uncertain. The CDR3 has 13 residues. The germline V gene has CDR1 SGHAT and CDR2 FQDESV (reference sequence). The CDR3 nucleotides are TGTGTCAGCAGTTTTTGGGACACCGGGGAGCTGTTTCTT. Translation: CVSSFWDTGELFL.